One sample yielded the 22 T cell receptor beta chains listed below, sequenced in a study of blood T cell repertoires in COVID-19. Repertoires were generated with immunoSEQ multiplex PCR, while TCRdb's copy carries only in-frame clones and drops some. The sample yields a few hundred thousand clones, nearly 90% seen once. The sequenced sample consisted of PBMCs or T cells enriched from blood (not recorded which). The origin of the receptors is a woman aged 45-65 years who had been exposed to COVID-19.

In its sample, this clone was seen once. The V and J genes are TRBV28 and TRBJ1-5, with 8 bases identical to TRBD1. Germline V lookup: CDR1 MDHEN, CDR2 SYDVKM. V lost 6 bases and J lost 6; bases outside the gene matches: 10. The CDR3 contains 15 residues. The CDR3 DNA follows: TGTGCCAGCAGCCAGGGACAGGATCTTAGTCAGCCCCAGCATTTT. This sequence encodes CASSQGQDLSQPQHF. The whole variable domain, remainder taken from reference TRBV28 and TRBJ1-5, is DVKVTQSSRYLVKRTGEKVFLECVQDMDHENMFWYRQDPGLGLRLIYFSYDVKMKEKGDIPEGYSVSREKKERFSLILESASTNQTSMYLCASSQGQDLSQPQHFGDGTRLSIL.

This chain uses TRBV9 with TRBJ2-2, with TRBD1 matching 10 bases. CDR3 length: 16 amino acids. Germline CDR1 and CDR2: SGDLS and YYNGEE. Trimming took 4 bases from V and 3 from J; bases not matched to a gene: 6. In DNA, the CDR3 is TGTGCCAGCAGCAGGACAGGGGGTAAGGACACCGGGGAGCTGTTTTTT. Translation: CASSRTGGKDTGELFF.

The V gene is TRBV4-1, the J gene TRBJ1-5; D remains unclear. The V end lost 1 base, the J end lost 2 bases, and 12 bases lay between the germline ends. The V gene's germline CDR1 is MGHRA and CDR2 YSYEKL. This CDR3 has 16 residues. Here the CDR3 DNA reads TGCGCCAGCAGCCAAGCCGGTTTGGTGCGCAATCAGCCCCAGCATTTT. It is translated as CASSQAGLVRNQPQHF.

The rearrangement links TRBV13 to TRBJ2-1, with 13 bases lining up with TRBD2. Looked up from germline, CDR1 is PRHDT and CDR2 is FYEKMQ (reference sequence). The CDR3 is 17 amino acids. V trimming: 4 bases; J trimming: 6 bases; junction bases outside the gene matches: 9. CDR3 in amino acids: CASSWGLLAGGPNEQFF. The CDR3 region has the DNA TGTGCCAGCAGCTGGGGCTTACTAGCGGGGGGGCCCAATGAGCAGTTCTTC.

The chain employs TRBV19 and TRBJ2-1, with D possibly matching TRBD1 (5 bases). The CDR3 covers 18 residues. V dropped 5 bases and J dropped 0 bases, with 20 bases sitting between them. Per the germline V gene, CDR1 is LNHDA and CDR2 is SQIVND (reference sequence). The CDR3 nucleotides are TGTGCCAGTAGTCGCGACTCCCTCACAGGCGGCTCCTACAATGAGCAGTTCTTC. This sequence encodes CASSRDSLTGGSYNEQFF.

The chain has TRBV5-1 and TRBJ2-5, with 11 bases identical to TRBD2. The V gene's germline CDR1 is SGHRS and CDR2 YFSETQ. J was trimmed by 2 bases and V by 4 bases; bases with no gene match: 7. The CDR3 spans 16 residues. The CDR3 protein is CASSGASSGGQETQYF. Here the CDR3 DNA reads TGCGCCAGCAGCGGGGCTTCTAGCGGGGGGCAAGAGACCCAGTACTTC.

This clone occurred a few times. DNA of the CDR3: TGTGCCAGCCCCGGACTAGCGGGGGAAGAGACCTTCACAGATACGCAGTATTTT. Amino acids: CASPGLAGEETFTDTQYF. J is TRBJ2-3 and V is TRBV2; 13 bases align to TRBD2. This CDR3 contains 18 residues. With 8 bases clipped from V and 2 bases from J, the junction kept 13 bases outside the gene matches. Germline-derived CDR1 and CDR2 are SNHLY and FYNNEI. The full variable domain, with the rest looked up from reference TRBV2 and TRBJ2-3, is EPEVTQTPSHQVTQMGQEVILRCVPISNHLYFYWYRQILGQKVEFLVSFYNNEISEKSEIFDDQFSVERPDGSNFTLKIRSTKLEDSAMYFCASPGLAGEETFTDTQYFGPGTRLTVL.

CDR3 amino acids: CASRPEGLAGDNEQFF. The CDR3 DNA is TGTGCCAGCAGGCCAGAAGGACTAGCGGGGGACAATGAGCAGTTCTTC. V usage is TRBV6-4 and J usage is TRBJ2-1; TRBD2 aligns across 13 bases. J lost 5 bases, V lost 6 bases, and 7 bases had no gene match. This CDR3 comprises 16 residues. The germline V gene encodes CDR1 MRHNA and CDR2 SNTAGT.

This clone was recorded a few times. This chain joins TRBV11-2 and TRBJ1-1; maybe TRBD1 (5 bases). The CDR3 runs 15 residues. V was trimmed by 4 bases and J by 5 bases, leaving 17 bases between them. CDR1 and CDR2 (germline): SGHAT, FQNNGV. The CDR3 is CASSSARGFPTEAFF. The CDR3 bases are TGTGCCAGCAGCTCGGCTCGGGGGTTCCCTACTGAAGCTTTCTTT.

The chain joins TRBV7-2 to TRBJ2-3; 10 bases map to TRBD2. J gave up 1 base and V 5 bases, and 9 bases lay outside the gene matches. Germline V gene data show CDR1 as SGHTA and CDR2 as FQGNSA. This CDR3 contains 17 residues. The DNA for the CDR3 is TGTGCCAGCAGCCTAAACCCTAGCGGGGGACGCACAGATACGCAGTATTTT. Translating it yields CASSLNPSGGRTDTQYF.

The chain recombines TRBV5-5 with TRBJ2-7, with 9 bases aligning to TRBD2. The CDR3 has 15 amino acids. Germline V CDR1 and CDR2: SGHKS, YYEKEE (reference sequence). Losses at the gene ends were 0 bases for V and 2 bases for J; bases not matched to a gene: 3. CDR3 sequence: CASSLDPSGAYEQYF. The CDR3 coding sequence is TGTGCCAGCAGCTTGGATCCTAGCGGGGCCTACGAGCAGTACTTC.

The CDR3 sequence: CASSWTASGGNIQYF. The CDR3 DNA reads TGTGCCAGCAGCTGGACAGCTTCTGGTGGGAACATTCAGTACTTC. The genes are TRBV7-2 and TRBJ2-4; D possibly corresponds to TRBD1 (6 bases). Germline loops: CDR1 SGHTA, CDR2 FQGNSA. The CDR3 is 15 amino acids. Trimming left V 4 bases short and J 7 bases short, with 17 bases between.

This rearrangement joins TRBV3-1 (or the pseudogene TRBV3-2) to TRBJ1-5; a possible D gene is TRBD1 (6 bases). This CDR3 contains 13 residues. CDR1 and CDR2 (germline): LGHDT, YNNKEL (reference sequence). Trimming shortened V by 5 bases and J by 9 bases, and 14 bases separated the two germline ends. The CDR3: CASSEIQGRPQHF. CDR3 nucleotides: TGTGCCAGCAGCGAGATACAGGGTCGGCCCCAGCATTTT.

V and J are TRBV5-4 and TRBJ2-3; 9 positions match TRBD2. Germline lookup yields CDR1 SGHNT and CDR2 YYREEE (reference sequence). Trimming at V came to 1 base and at J to 0 bases, leaving 9 bases not matched to a gene. This CDR3 spans 18 amino acids. CDR3 loop: CASSLLGGGGPSTDTQYF. The CDR3 DNA follows: TGTGCCAGCAGCTTGTTGGGCGGGGGGGGCCCTAGCACAGATACGCAGTATTTT.

The chain carries TRBV3-1 (or the pseudogene TRBV3-2) and TRBJ2-3; 7 bases agree with TRBD2. V dropped 3 bases and J dropped 2; count of bases not matched to a gene: 5. The V gene's germline CDR1 is LGHDT and CDR2 YNNKEL (reference sequence). CDR3 length equals 15 residues. The CDR3 DNA is TGTGCCAGCAGCCAGCAAGCGGGGAACACAGATACGCAGTATTTT. The encoded protein is CASSQQAGNTDTQYF.

This clone was observed once. This sequence joins TRBV24-1 and TRBJ2-3, with 9 positions matching TRBD1. From germline, CDR1 is KGHDR and CDR2 SFDVKD. This CDR3 spans 17 amino acids. With 2 bases clipped from V and 7 bases from J, the junction kept 12 bases outside the gene matches. The CDR3 nucleotides are TGTGCCACCAGTGATTCCCGGGACAGGGCCCACATGAATACGCAGTATTTT. Translated, it gives CATSDSRDRAHMNTQYF.

This clone was counted only a few times. This chain uses TRBV28 with TRBJ2-7; 8 nucleotides align to TRBD1. V shed 6 bases and J 7 bases; nucleotides not matched to a gene: 14. The length of the CDR3 is 15 residues. Per germline, CDR1 MDHEN and CDR2 SYDVKM. CDR3 nucleotide sequence: TGTGCCAGCAGGTACCGGGACAGGCCTTTCGGGGAGCAGTACTTC. Protein product: CASRYRDRPFGEQYF.

The CDR3 loop is CASRLDSYEQYF. CDR3 sequence (DNA): TGTGCCAGCAGACTTGACTCCTACGAGCAGTACTTC. The V gene is TRBV7-2, the J gene TRBJ2-7, with D uncertain. The CDR3 length is 12 residues. Germline CDR1 is SGHTA and CDR2 is FQGNSA. The V end lost 6 bases, the J end lost 0 bases, and 6 bases lay between the germline ends.

This clone appeared a single time. The chain has TRBV29-1 and TRBJ1-2; TRBD1 aligns across 10 bases. The trim removed 7 bases at V and 3 bases at J, leaving 2 bases unmatched. The CDR3 runs 12 residues. The germline V gene encodes CDR1 SQVTM and CDR2 ANQGSEA. CDR3 bases: TGCAGCGCTGGGACAGGGGACTATGGCTACACCTTC. Translation gives CSAGTGDYGYTF.

This clone came up once. The chain has TRBV7-9 and TRBJ2-5; TRBD2 aligns across 7 bases. Germline-derived CDR1 and CDR2 are SEHNR and FQNEAQ (reference sequence). The J segment lost 1 base and the V segment lost 0 bases, leaving 8 bases of the junction unmatched. This CDR3 has 17 amino acids. CDR3 nucleotides: TGTGCCAGCAGCTTAGCTTCGGGGGGTAGGGCCCAAGAGACCCAGTACTTC. This encodes CASSLASGGRAQETQYF.

The chain uses TRBV5-4 and TRBJ2-1; D is uncertain. V gave up 3 bases and J gave up 0 bases, with 10 bases separating them. CDR3 length equals 15 residues. The germline CDR1 and CDR2 sequences are SGHNT and YYREEE (reference sequence). The CDR3 region is CASSSRSYSYNEQFF. The CDR3 coding sequence is TGTGCCAGCAGCTCCCGATCCTACTCCTACAATGAGCAGTTCTTC.

The chain recombines TRBV3-1 (or the pseudogene TRBV3-2) with TRBJ2-4, with 9 bases lining up with TRBD2. Looked up from germline, CDR1 is LGHDT and CDR2 is YNNKEL (reference sequence). The CDR3 length is 19 residues. The trim removed 0 bases at V and 0 bases at J, leaving 9 bases unmatched. In nucleotides, the CDR3 is TGTGCCAGCAGCCAAGAGTCTAGCGGGGAAACTCTAGCCAAAAACATTCAGTACTTC. Protein: CASSQESSGETLAKNIQYF.